Included here is one TCR beta chain sequence, with context. The CDR3 is made up of 12 amino acids. Deletions cut 3 bases from V and 8 bases from J, with 10 bases between. Looked up from germline, CDR1 is SGHAT and CDR2 is FQNNGV. The data originate from a study of blood T cell repertoires in COVID-19. For the study at large: The samples span acute and convalescent COVID-19 from the United States, Italy and Spain. In each case, the material was cDNA or gDNA derived from T cells, B-cell-depleted T cells, or PBMCs.

Clones were sequenced by immunoSEQ multiplex PCR, and TCRdb holds only the in-frame ones, with some missing. The sample consists of roughly 200,000 clones, approximately 86% of them appearing once. The chain links TRBV11-2 to TRBJ1-1, with D uncertain. The clonotype originates from a woman aged 25 to 39 with active or convalescent COVID-19. Sequences were obtained from peripheral blood. CDR3: CASSLSKYEAFF. The CDR3 DNA reads TGTGCCAGCAGCTTGAGTAAGTACGAAGCTTTCTTT.